These 25 T cell receptor beta chains originate from one sample sequenced in a study of STAT5B mutations in CD4+ large granular lymphocyte leukemia. Generated by immunoSEQ multiplex PCR, the TCRdb table keeps only in-frame clones and is missing some. The table lists under 50,000 clones, approximately 83% of them singletons. Sequencing was performed on CD4+ T cells from blood buffy coats. These receptors were obtained from a human donor in good health.

V gene TRBV11-2 combines with J gene TRBJ2-3; D possibly uses TRBD1 or TRBD2 (5 bases each). The CDR3 is 18 residues long. Per the germline V gene, CDR1 is SGHAT and CDR2 is FQNNGV. The V end lost 2 bases, the J end lost 2 bases, and 20 bases lay between the germline ends. In nucleotides, the CDR3 is TGTGCCAGCAGCTTATCACTCCCCCGGGGCCCTATCACAGATACGCAGTATTTT. Its protein is CASSLSLPRGPITDTQYF.

The gene calls are TRBV2 and TRBJ1-2; 8 bases are shared with TRBD1. CDR3 length: 15 residues. Germline V gives CDR1 SNHLY, CDR2 FYNNEI. V gave up 7 bases and J gave up 8 bases; unmatched junction bases: 15. The CDR3 is CASTRGAGGTLGYTF. The DNA of the CDR3 is TGTGCCAGCACCCGGGGGGCAGGGGGCACGCTCGGCTACACCTTC. Together with reference TRBV2 and TRBJ1-2, the CDR3 gives the full variable domain: EPEVTQTPSHQVTQMGQEVILRCVPISNHLYFYWYRQILGQKVEFLVSFYNNEISEKSEIFDDQFSVERPDGSNFTLKIRSTKLEDSAMYFCASTRGAGGTLGYTFGSGTRLTVV.

This clone was counted a few times. J is TRBJ2-3 and V is TRBV15; 7 nucleotides agree with TRBD2. The ends lost 5 bases at V and 5 bases at J; junction bases unmatched: 1. This CDR3 is 12 amino acids long. In germline, CDR1 is LNHNV, CDR2 YYDKDF (reference sequence). Written as DNA, the CDR3 is TGTGCCACCAGCGGGAGGGGAGATACGCAGTATTTT. It encodes CATSGRGDTQYF. The variable domain in full, with the rest retrieved from reference TRBV15 and TRBJ2-3, is DAMVIQNPRYQVTQFGKPVTLSCSQTLNHNVMYWYQQKSSQAPKLLFHYYDKDFNNEADTPDNFQSRRPNTSFCFLDIRSPGLGDTAMYLCATSGRGDTQYFGPGTRLTVL.

J is TRBJ2-5 and V is TRBV7-3; no definite D call. The CDR3 has 13 residues. Germline lookup yields CDR1 SGHTA and CDR2 FQGTGA. Trimming removed 1 base at V and 1 base at J, with 4 bases between. In DNA, the CDR3 is TGTGCCAGCAGCTTAATAAGCCAAGAGACCCAGTACTTC. This codes for CASSLISQETQYF.

The genes are TRBV11-2 and TRBJ2-3; D remains unclear. V was cut by 5 bases and J by 3 bases, with 12 bases left in between. Germline V lookup: CDR1 SGHAT, CDR2 FQNNGV. The CDR3 is 14 residues long. CDR3 amino acids: CASSPHLGTDTQYF. In nucleotides, the CDR3 is TGTGCCAGCAGCCCCCACCTAGGAACAGATACGCAGTATTTT.

This sequence joins TRBV30 and TRBJ1-1, with no clear D. V lost 2 bases and J 4 bases, leaving 11 bases between the germline ends. CDR1 and CDR2 (germline): GTSNPN, SVGIG (reference sequence). The CDR3 is 13 amino acids. As DNA, the CDR3 is TGTGCCTGGAGTCCATCGTCTCTCACTGAAGCTTTCTTT. Its translation: CAWSPSSLTEAFF.

In DNA, the CDR3 is TGTGCCAGCAGCTTGGGAGTGGACGAGTACTTC. This gives the protein CASSLGVDEYF. The gene calls are TRBV5-5 and TRBJ2-7; D call uncertain. The CDR3 length is 11 residues. Trimming took 0 bases from V and 11 from J, leaving 9 bases between them. Germline CDR1 SGHKS, CDR2 YYEKEE (reference sequence).

The gene calls are TRBV5-1 and TRBJ2-2; D is unresolved. Germline assignment: CDR1 SGHRS and CDR2 YFSETQ. The V end was cut by 1 base, the J end by 6 bases, with 7 bases between. This CDR3 spans 13 amino acids. The CDR3 protein is CASSLTLAGELFF. CDR3 DNA: TGCGCCAGCAGCTTGACTCTGGCCGGGGAGCTGTTTTTT.

This chain uses TRBV6-5 with TRBJ2-7; D is possibly TRBD2 (5 bases). The V end was cut by 6 bases, the J end by 2 bases, with 8 bases between. Germline CDR1 reads MNHEY; CDR2 reads SVGAGI. This CDR3 comprises 12 residues. The CDR3: CASRRVPYEQYF. The CDR3, as DNA: TGTGCCAGCAGGCGGGTTCCCTACGAGCAGTACTTC.

The chain is built from TRBV2 and TRBJ2-7; TRBD2 aligns across 7 bases. This CDR3 region has 16 residues. The germline gives CDR1 SNHLY, CDR2 FYNNEI. V shed 3 bases, J shed 5 bases, and the junction held 13 bases outside the gene matches. CDR3 amino acids: CASSEILPAGAHEQYF. The CDR3 DNA sequence: TGTGCCAGCAGTGAGATCCTGCCCGCGGGAGCACACGAGCAGTACTTC.

V gene TRBV18 combines with J gene TRBJ1-1, with 10 bases aligning to TRBD1. The germline CDR1 and CDR2 sequences are KGHSH and LQKENI. This CDR3 spans 16 amino acids. Trimming cost V 8 bases and J 0 bases; bases outside gene matches: 9. In DNA form, the CDR3 reads TGTGCCAGCACCCCTGGGACAGGGGCCTTGAACACTGAAGCTTTCTTT. Translation: CASTPGTGALNTEAFF.

The rearrangement links TRBV13 to TRBJ2-7; no clear D. Germline-derived CDR1 and CDR2 are PRHDT and FYEKMQ (reference sequence). There are 15 residues in the CDR3. Trimming cost V 7 bases and J 0 bases, with 16 bases left between them. The CDR3 bases are TGTGCCAGCAACTCGGCCCGAGGCCGCTCCTACGAGCAGTACTTC. Its translation is CASNSARGRSYEQYF.

The chain is built from TRBV7-3 and TRBJ2-1, with 14 nucleotides matching TRBD2. Per germline, CDR1 SGHTA and CDR2 FQGTGA. CDR3 length: 14 amino acids. J gave up 12 bases and V 5 bases, and 6 bases lay outside the gene matches. The CDR3 DNA sequence: TGTGCCAGCAGCCCGGGGACTAGCGGGGGTGGGCAGTTCTTC. It codes for CASSPGTSGGGQFF.

The chain combines TRBV2 with TRBJ2-1, with no clear D. The V and J ends lost 8 bases and 5 bases respectively, with 10 bases between them. CDR1 and CDR2 (germline): SNHLY, FYNNEI. The CDR3 loop spans 12 amino acids. CDR3 sequence (DNA): TGTGCCAGCTCCCCCCCGCACAATGAGCAGTTCTTC. The encoded protein is CASSPPHNEQFF.

This chain joins TRBV5-1 and TRBJ1-1, with 8 bases identical to TRBD1. This CDR3 contains 16 residues. Trimming cost V 4 bases and J 6 bases; bases outside gene matches: 14. From germline, CDR1 is SGHRS and CDR2 YFSETQ. CDR3 DNA sequence: TGCGCCAGCAGCGCCGCGGACAGGGCGGGGGGGGCTGAAGCTTTCTTT. It specifies CASSAADRAGGAEAFF.

The chain joins TRBV5-5 to TRBJ2-7; either TRBD1 or TRBD2 may fit D (6 bases each). CDR3 length: 13 amino acids. Germline lookup yields CDR1 SGHKS and CDR2 YYEKEE (reference sequence). Between the trimmed V and J ends, which lost 6 bases and 2 bases, there was a span of 12 bases. In DNA, the CDR3 is TGTGCCAGCAAGGAAGGGGGGACCTACGAGCAGTACTTC. Translating it yields CASKEGGTYEQYF.

This sequence joins TRBV6-5 and TRBJ1-1; D remains ambiguous. The V gene lost 2 bases and the J gene lost 3 bases, with 10 bases spanning the gap. CDR1 and CDR2 from the germline V gene are MNHEY and SVGAGI. CDR3 length: 14 amino acids. This CDR3 is CASSYRGPDTEAFF. The CDR3 DNA follows: TGTGCCAGCAGTTACCGGGGTCCCGACACTGAAGCTTTCTTT.

V gene TRBV6-5 combines with J gene TRBJ1-3; TRBD1 aligns across 7 bases. CDR1 is MNHEY and CDR2 is SVGAGI in the germline V gene. The CDR3 is 13 amino acids. V gave up 6 bases and J gave up 4 bases; unmatched junction bases: 3. The DNA for the CDR3 is TGTGCCAGCAGACAGGGGTCAGGAAACACCATATATTTT. This gives the protein CASRQGSGNTIYF.

This chain uses TRBV6-5 with TRBJ2-7; D remains ambiguous. Trimming pared 8 bases from V and 2 bases from J, leaving 10 bases between. Germline CDR1 MNHEY, CDR2 SVGAGI. This CDR3 spans 12 amino acids. Here the CDR3 reads CASGGITYEQYF. The CDR3 bases are TGTGCCAGCGGTGGCATCACCTACGAGCAGTACTTC.

This sequence joins TRBV5-1 and TRBJ2-7; the match to TRBD2 covers 8 bases. The germline CDR1 and CDR2 sequences are SGHRS and YFSETQ. The ends lost 1 base at V and 2 bases at J; junction bases unmatched: 2. The CDR3 sequence is 14 residues long. CDR3 loop: CASSLSGGTYEQYF. In nucleotides, the CDR3 is TGCGCCAGCAGCTTGAGCGGGGGTACCTACGAGCAGTACTTC.

The chain links TRBV5-5 to TRBJ1-6; D is uncertain. Trimming stripped 6 bases from V and 3 bases from J, with 19 bases between. Per germline, CDR1 SGHKS and CDR2 YYEKEE (reference sequence). There are 17 residues in the CDR3. CDR3 in amino acids: CASTILPPADYNSPLHF. The CDR3 nucleotides are TGTGCCAGCACTATACTCCCCCCGGCTGACTATAATTCACCCCTCCACTTT.

V usage is TRBV6-5 and J usage is TRBJ1-6; D call uncertain. Trimming shortened V by 0 bases and J by 6 bases, and 6 bases separated the two germline ends. The CDR3 is 14 residues long. The germline V gene has CDR1 MNHEY and CDR2 SVGAGI. CDR3 loop: CASSYSSVNSPLHF. The CDR3 nucleotides are TGTGCCAGCAGTTACTCGTCAGTTAATTCACCCCTCCACTTT.

This chain links TRBV2 with TRBJ2-1; D gene ambiguous. The CDR3 runs to 17 residues. V dropped 7 bases and J dropped 0 bases, with 19 bases sitting between them. The V gene's germline CDR1 is SNHLY and CDR2 FYNNEI. The CDR3, as DNA: TGTGCCAGCATTTACCAAGTGGGTCAACTCTCCTACAATGAGCAGTTCTTC. Translated: CASIYQVGQLSYNEQFF.

The V call is TRBV2, the J call TRBJ1-5, with 9 bases lining up with TRBD1. CDR3 length: 16 residues. With V trimmed by 8 bases and J by 4 bases, 12 bases remained unmatched. Germline-derived CDR1 and CDR2 are SNHLY and FYNNEI. This CDR3 is CASRAGTGRKNQPQHF. In DNA, the CDR3 is TGTGCCAGCCGTGCCGGGACAGGGAGAAAGAATCAGCCCCAGCATTTT.

In its sample, this clone was seen a few times. CDR3 loop: CAGSPWGWNQPQHF. The CDR3 DNA follows: TGTGCCGGATCACCGTGGGGGTGGAATCAGCCCCAGCATTTT. The chain links TRBV19 to TRBJ1-5; possible D gene TRBD1, 5 bases. CDR1 is LNHDA and CDR2 is SQIVND in the germline V gene (reference sequence). CDR3 length: 14 amino acids. The V end lost 11 bases, the J end lost 4 bases, and 18 bases lay between the germline ends. The variable domain in full, completed from reference TRBV19 and TRBJ1-5, reads DGGITQSPKYLFRKEGQNVTLSCEQNLNHDAMYWYRQDPGQGLRLIYYSQIVNDFQKGDIAEGYSVSREKKESFPLTVTSAQKNPTAFYLCAGSPWGWNQPQHFGDGTRLSIL.